These 5 T cell receptor beta chains were sequenced from one sample in a study of blood T cell repertoires in COVID-19. The data were produced by immunoSEQ multiplex PCR, yet TCRdb's version contains in-frame clones alone and is incomplete. The table has approximately 270,000 clones, 70% to 90% seen once. Specimen: PBMCs or T cells enriched from blood (not recorded which). Receptor source: a woman aged 25-40 years who had recovered from COVID-19.

The chain recombines TRBV5-1 with TRBJ1-1; weak D call: TRBD1 (6 bases). V gave up 7 bases and J gave up 4 bases, with 14 bases separating them. The CDR3 has 13 residues. CDR1 and CDR2 from the germline V gene are SGHRS and YFSETQ. CDR3 sequence reads: CASGATGFTEAFF. CDR3 sequence (DNA): TGCGCCAGCGGAGCCACAGGGTTCACTGAAGCTTTCTTT.

The sample holds one count of this clone. The rearrangement links TRBV6-5 to TRBJ2-3; 9 nucleotides align to TRBD2. Germline trimming cut 7 bases from V and 10 bases from J; bases unmatched to any gene: 9. This CDR3 region has 13 residues. Germline CDR1 is MNHEY and CDR2 is SVGAGI. CDR3 amino acids: CASNLAGPSAQYF. In DNA form, the CDR3 reads TGTGCCAGCAATCTAGCGGGGCCGTCCGCGCAGTATTTT.

To note about this clone: This sample also contains other DNA sequences that code for the same CDR3. The chain carries TRBV18 and TRBJ1-5; D ambiguous. CDR1 is KGHSH, CDR2 LQKENI, per germline. This CDR3 has 12 amino acids. Trimming took 0 bases from V and 7 from J, leaving 4 bases between them. This CDR3 is CASSPPGQPQHF. The CDR3 bases are TGTGCCAGCTCACCACCCGGGCAGCCCCAGCATTTT. Combining the CDR3 with reference TRBV18 and TRBJ1-5 gives the whole variable domain NAGVMQNPRHLVRRRGQEARLRCSPMKGHSHVYWYRQLPEEGLKFMVYLQKENIIDESGMPKERFSAEFPKEGPSILRIQQVVRGDSAAYFCASSPPGQPQHFGDGTRLSIL.

V and J are TRBV6-2 or TRBV6-3 and TRBJ2-3; 7 bases map to TRBD1. Losses at the gene ends were 4 bases for V and 2 bases for J; bases not matched to a gene: 18. Germline V lookup: CDR1 MNHEY, CDR2 SVGEGT. This CDR3 comprises 19 residues. This CDR3 reads CASSSQGSLQGPSTDTQYF. CDR3 DNA: TGTGCCAGCAGTTCTCAAGGGTCCCTACAGGGGCCCTCCACAGATACGCAGTATTTT.

This sequence joins TRBV6-5 and TRBJ2-1, with a weak D call TRBD2 (6 bases). Germline values: CDR1 MNHEY, CDR2 SVGAGI. Trimming left V 7 bases short and J 4 bases short, with 14 bases between. This CDR3 has 14 amino acids. CDR3 sequence (DNA): TGTGCCAGCACTACCGGGACTTTTTACAATGAGCAGTTCTTC. Its translation is CASTTGTFYNEQFF.